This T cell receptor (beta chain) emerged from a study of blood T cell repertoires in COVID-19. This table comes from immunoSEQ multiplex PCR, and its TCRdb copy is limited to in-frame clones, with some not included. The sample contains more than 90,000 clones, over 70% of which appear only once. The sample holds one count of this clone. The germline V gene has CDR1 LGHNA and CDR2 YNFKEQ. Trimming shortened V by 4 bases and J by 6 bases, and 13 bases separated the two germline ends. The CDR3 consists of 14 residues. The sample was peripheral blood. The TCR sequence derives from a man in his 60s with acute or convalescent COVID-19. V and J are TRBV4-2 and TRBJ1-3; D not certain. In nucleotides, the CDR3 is TGTGCCAGCAGCCCGGAGGGCAACCAAAACACCATATATTTT. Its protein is CASSPEGNQNTIYF.